This record covers a single T cell receptor (beta chain). What it binds is unknown. The length of the CDR3 is 16 residues. CDR1 is SGHTA, CDR2 FQGNSA, per germline. The sample is drawn from a study of monozygotic twins with inflammatory bowel disease. General study results and limits: With others, IBD patients shared fewer clonotypes than healthy twins did, especially with disease activity.

From the 5' RACE reads, TCRdb lists one entry per CDR3 protein and no DNA. Its table records fewer than 450,000 distinct CDR3 sequences. The specimen was blood. The sequence derives from a human donor with ulcerative colitis or Crohn's disease, or a healthy co-twin of an affected twin (not recorded which). V and J are TRBV7-2 and TRBJ2-1; checking the TCRdb D call of TRBD1 is not possible without DNA. The CDR3 here is CASIIGRDRNYNEQFF. Combining the CDR3 with reference TRBV7-2 and TRBJ2-1 gives the whole variable domain GAGVSQSPSNKVTEKGKDVELRCDPISGHTALYWYRQSLGQGLEFLIYFQGNSAPDKSGLPSDRFSAERTGGSVSTLTIQRTQQEDSAVYLCASIIGRDRNYNEQFFGPGTRLTVL.